This T cell receptor beta chain was recovered during a study of T cells in Graves' hyperthyroidism and ophthalmopathy. RNA transcripts were the template for amplifying TCR beta CDR3 regions. Carried out on the TCR CDR3, a first-round RT-PCR used the HTBI primer set. TCRdb re-analysed the multiplex PCR reads in MiXCR, keeping a single row per CDR3 protein. The sample consists of 150,000 to 200,000 distinct CDR3 sequences, 9.4% of them appearing once. Any patient presenting with uncontrolled infection, other autoimmune disease, pregnancy or lactation was left out. Together with thyroid ultrasound, orbital computed tomography, serum thyroxine and TRAb, clinical symptoms were used for diagnoses. The sample of blood was obtained at first hyperthyroidism diagnosis (before any ophthalmopathy symptoms). Trimming took off 2 bases at V and 6 bases at J, with 9 bases between the two ends. CDR1 is GTSNPN and CDR2 is SVGIG in the germline V gene (reference sequence). The CDR3 loop spans 12 amino acids.

This clonotype was counted at least ten times. The gene calls are TRBV30 and TRBJ2-3; D unresolved. The sequenced material came from blood. This clonotype was sampled from a woman under 30 with Graves' hyperthyroidism that later progressed to Graves' ophthalmopathy. CDR3 sequence reads: CAWSTIFDTQYF. CDR3 coding DNA: TGTGCCTGGAGTACCATTTTTGATACGCAGTATTTT.